Included here is one T cell receptor beta chain sequence, with context. The antigen is unknown. The CDR3 has 16 amino acids. Germline V gene data show CDR1 as SGHVS and CDR2 as FQNEAQ. V lost 5 bases and J 4 bases, leaving 20 bases between the germline ends. The sample comes from a study of T cell responses to AZD1222 COVID-19 vaccine. General observations from the study: Baseline seropositivity characterized only six AZD1222 recipients.

TCRdb keeps only in-frame clones here, not all; method: immunoSEQ multiplex PCR. The sample records about 66,000 clones, less than 90% being singletons. Sequenced here: peripheral blood, sampled on day 0 of AZD1222 vaccination. The receptor was isolated from an adult in good health. The chain recombines TRBV7-8 with TRBJ1-2; D unclear. The CDR3 region is CASSPEGAYPGYGYTF. DNA for the CDR3: TGTGCCAGCAGCCCAGAGGGCGCCTACCCCGGCTATGGCTACACCTTC.